The rows below give T cell receptor beta chains drawn from one sample of a study of T cell repertoires in aging, cancer and after chemotherapy. TCRdb fed the multiplex PCR reads into MiXCR, producing one record per CDR3 protein. The repertoire consists of several thousand distinct CDR3 sequences, with around 33% occurring once and the leading ten covering approximately 14%. The specimen was blood. The source is a human donor in good health. The donor label of this sample is uncertain. Both conserved end residues are part of each CDR3. D genes are given only for firm matches. Size tells how often a clone was seen (once, few, many) or the class of an expanded clone, and some rows leave it out.

CDR3: CASNPTGGNTEAFF
DNA: TGCGCCAGCAACCCTACAGGGGGGAACACTGAAGCTTTCTTT
size: few
D: TRBD1
J: TRBJ1-1
V: TRBV5-1

CDR3: CASGPPGEETQYF
DNA: TGTGCCAGCGGCCCCCCGGGAGAAGAGACCCAGTACTTC
size: NA
D: NA
J: TRBJ2-5
V: TRBV6-5

CDR3: CATSDSLTGAEETQYF
DNA: TGTGCCACCAGTGATTCATTGACAGGGGCCGAAGAGACCCAGTACTTC
size: NA
D: TRBD1
J: TRBJ2-5
V: TRBV24-1

CDR3: CASSSDNLEQFF
DNA: TGTGCCAGCAGCTCCGATAACCTCGAGCAGTTCTTC
size: NA
D: NA
J: TRBJ2-1
V: TRBV7-9

CDR3: CASSLGLLGFF
DNA: TGTGCCAGCAGCTTAGGACTATTGGGTTTCTTT
size: NA
D: NA
J: TRBJ1-1
V: TRBV5-5

CDR3: CASSQMTASYEQYF
DNA: TGTGCCAGCAGCCAAATGACGGCATCCTACGAGCAGTACTTC
size: few
D: NA
J: TRBJ2-7
V: TRBV14

CDR3: CASSYPPRADGYTF
DNA: TGTGCCAGCAGTTACCCACCCAGGGCGGATGGCTACACCTTC
size: NA
D: NA
J: TRBJ1-2
V: TRBV6-2/TRBV6-3

CDR3: CASSSEGLAKYQETQYF
DNA: TGTGCCAGCAGTTCCGAGGGACTAGCGAAGTACCAAGAGACCCAGTACTTC
size: few
D: TRBD2
J: TRBJ2-5
V: TRBV6-2/TRBV6-3

CDR3: CASSLDGTSGAGGQFF
DNA: TGCGCCAGCAGCTTGGATGGGACTAGCGGGGCCGGGGGGCAGTTCTTC
size: once
D: TRBD2
J: TRBJ2-1
V: TRBV5-1

CDR3: CAWTANYRDFYGYTF
DNA: TGTGCCTGGACAGCCAACTACAGGGACTTCTATGGCTACACCTTC
size: NA
D: NA
J: TRBJ1-2
V: TRBV30

CDR3: CSVDCLAGVLDTQYF
DNA: TGCAGCGTTGATTGTCTAGCGGGGGTCCTGGATACGCAGTATTTT
size: NA
D: TRBD2
J: TRBJ2-3
V: TRBV29-1

CDR3: CASSSGTGFNEQFF
DNA: TGTGCCAGCAGCTCCGGGACAGGGTTCAATGAGCAGTTCTTC
size: NA
D: TRBD1
J: TRBJ2-1
V: TRBV6-5

CDR3: CAIEQGGTDTQYF
DNA: TGTGCCATCGAGCAGGGCGGGACAGATACGCAGTATTTT
size: NA
D: NA
J: TRBJ2-3
V: TRBV10-3

CDR3: CATSRDWAGQPQHF
DNA: TGTGCCACCAGCAGAGATTGGGCCGGACAGCCCCAGCATTTT
size: few
D: NA
J: TRBJ1-5
V: TRBV15

CDR3: CASSPLTGKYSYNEQFF
DNA: TGTGCCAGCTCACCACTGACTGGGAAATACTCCTACAATGAGCAGTTCTTC
size: once
D: NA
J: TRBJ2-1
V: TRBV18

CDR3: CASRRGTGELFF
DNA: TGTGCCAGCAGACGGGGCACCGGGGAGCTGTTTTTT
size: few
D: NA
J: TRBJ2-2
V: TRBV7-6

CDR3: CAWSVNLANEQFF
DNA: TGTGCCTGGAGTGTAAACCTAGCGAATGAGCAGTTCTTC
size: NA
D: NA
J: TRBJ2-1
V: TRBV30

CDR3: CASSGDYGYTF
DNA: TGTGCCAGCAGTGGGGACTATGGCTACACCTTC
size: NA
D: NA
J: TRBJ1-2
V: TRBV12-3/TRBV12-4

CDR3: CASSPALGLPDTQYF
DNA: TGTGCCAGCTCACCCGCCTTAGGACTGCCAGATACGCAGTATTTT
size: NA
D: NA
J: TRBJ2-3
V: TRBV18

CDR3: CASTSSGTNTGELFF
DNA: TGTGCCAGCACATCTAGCGGAACGAACACCGGGGAGCTGTTTTTT
size: few
D: TRBD2
J: TRBJ2-2
V: TRBV5-4

CDR3: CASSLWQGAYEQYF
DNA: TGTGCCAGCAGCTTGTGGCAGGGGGCATACGAGCAGTACTTC
size: NA
D: TRBD1
J: TRBJ2-7
V: TRBV5-6

CDR3: CASSPSGRRVTEAFF
DNA: TGCGCCAGCAGCCCCTCGGGGAGGCGGGTCACTGAAGCTTTCTTT
size: NA
D: NA
J: TRBJ1-1
V: TRBV5-5

CDR3: CSVEASGTGGFLRDVNEQFF
DNA: TGCAGCGTTGAAGCCTCCGGGACAGGGGGCTTCCTGAGGGACGTCAATGAGCAGTTCTTC
size: medium-sized
D: TRBD1
J: TRBJ2-1
V: TRBV29-1

CDR3: CASSFYGRINTEAFF
DNA: TGTGCCAGCAGCTTTTATGGCAGGATAAACACTGAAGCTTTCTTT
size: once
D: NA
J: TRBJ1-1
V: TRBV11-2

CDR3: CASSEAGAFSGNTIYF
DNA: TGTGCCAGCAGTGAAGCCGGGGCTTTCTCTGGAAACACCATATATTTT
size: few
D: NA
J: TRBJ1-3
V: TRBV6-1

CDR3: CASSSPGLLQETQYF
DNA: TGCGCCAGCAGCTCTCCGGGACTTCTCCAAGAGACCCAGTACTTC
size: NA
D: NA
J: TRBJ2-5
V: TRBV5-5

CDR3: CASREEWLSGELFF
DNA: TGTGCCAGCAGGGAGGAGTGGTTATCCGGGGAGCTGTTTTTT
size: medium-sized
D: NA
J: TRBJ2-2
V: TRBV6-1

CDR3: CSARDRGGIDNEQFF
DNA: TGCAGTGCTAGAGATCGCGGGGGGATAGACAATGAGCAGTTCTTC
size: NA
D: TRBD2
J: TRBJ2-1
V: TRBV20-1

CDR3: CASSDPGQGITDTQYF
DNA: TGTGCCAGCAGTGATCCCGGACAGGGGATCACAGATACGCAGTATTTT
size: few
D: TRBD1
J: TRBJ2-3
V: TRBV6-1

CDR3: CASSPPGTGWGTEQYF
DNA: TGTGCCAGCAGTCCCCCCGGGACAGGGTGGGGTACCGAGCAGTACTTC
size: few
D: TRBD1
J: TRBJ2-7
V: TRBV12-3/TRBV12-4

CDR3: CASSLTGKYSPLHF
DNA: TGTGCCAGCAGTTTAACAGGGAAGTACTCACCCCTCCACTTT
size: few
D: NA
J: TRBJ1-6
V: TRBV6-5

CDR3: CASSLAGGLVETQYF
DNA: TGTGCCAGCAGCTTGGCCGGGGGGCTGGTGGAGACCCAGTACTTC
size: few
D: NA
J: TRBJ2-5
V: TRBV5-5

CDR3: CAWNRRGPLHF
DNA: TGTGCCTGGAACCGCCGCGGGCCCCTCCACTTT
size: NA
D: NA
J: TRBJ1-6
V: TRBV30

CDR3: CAISARGGVGTDTQYF
DNA: TGTGCCATCAGTGCCCGAGGGGGGGTCGGCACAGATACGCAGTATTTT
size: NA
D: NA
J: TRBJ2-3
V: TRBV10-3

CDR3: CGEGTGAGNQPQHF
DNA: TGCGGCGAGGGGACAGGGGCCGGCAATCAGCCCCAGCATTTT
size: medium-sized
D: TRBD1
J: TRBJ1-5
V: TRBV29-1

CDR3: CASSVSGGANEQFF
DNA: TGTGCCAGCAGTGTTAGCGGGGGGGCAAATGAGCAGTTCTTC
size: NA
D: TRBD2
J: TRBJ2-1
V: TRBV6-4

CDR3: CASSLELAGSYEQYF
DNA: TGTGCCAGCAGCTTAGAACTAGCCGGCTCCTACGAGCAGTACTTC
size: NA
D: NA
J: TRBJ2-7
V: TRBV7-6

CDR3: CASSPTGLGLGSSEQFF
DNA: TGTGCCAGCAGCCCGACCGGTCTAGGGCTAGGGTCGAGTGAGCAGTTCTTC
size: NA
D: NA
J: TRBJ2-1
V: TRBV5-5

CDR3: CSARGGADTQYF
DNA: TGCAGTGCCAGAGGTGGCGCAGATACGCAGTATTTT
size: NA
D: NA
J: TRBJ2-3
V: TRBV20-1

CDR3: CASSHASTDTQYF
DNA: TGTGCCAGTAGTCATGCTAGCACAGATACGCAGTATTTT
size: medium-sized
D: NA
J: TRBJ2-3
V: TRBV19

CDR3: CASSERGRGLHGYTF
DNA: TGTGCCAGCAGTGAAAGAGGGCGGGGGCTCCATGGCTACACCTTC
size: NA
D: NA
J: TRBJ1-2
V: TRBV6-5

CDR3: CSAREGAPNTGELFF
DNA: TGCAGTGCTAGAGAGGGGGCCCCGAACACCGGGGAGCTGTTTTTT
size: NA
D: NA
J: TRBJ2-2
V: TRBV20-1

CDR3: CASGYRVRPDTQYF
DNA: TGTGCCAGCGGCTACAGGGTCCGCCCAGATACGCAGTATTTT
size: NA
D: NA
J: TRBJ2-3
V: TRBV6-6